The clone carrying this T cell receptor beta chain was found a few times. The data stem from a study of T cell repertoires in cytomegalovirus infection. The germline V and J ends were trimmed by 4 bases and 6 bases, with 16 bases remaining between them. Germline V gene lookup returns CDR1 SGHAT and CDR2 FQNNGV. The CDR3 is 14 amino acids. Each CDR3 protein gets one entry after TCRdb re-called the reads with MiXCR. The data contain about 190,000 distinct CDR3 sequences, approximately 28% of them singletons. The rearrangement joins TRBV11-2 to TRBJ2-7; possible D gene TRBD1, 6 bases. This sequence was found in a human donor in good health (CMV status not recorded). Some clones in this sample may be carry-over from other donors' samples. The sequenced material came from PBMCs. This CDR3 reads CASSSNREIGEQYF. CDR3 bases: TGTGCCAGCAGCTCGAACAGGGAGATAGGCGAGCAGTACTTC.